A selection of T cell receptor beta chains follows, all from one sample in a study of neurological immune-mediated disorders. Using its own MiXCR run on the 5' RACE reads, TCRdb lists one record per CDR3 protein. The table records about 50,000 distinct CDR3 sequences, 15% to 20% of them present only once. What was sequenced was PBMCs. These receptors were collected from a man between 60 and 75 years old in good health. Each CDR3 is given with its conserved first and last residue. Fields, in order: D gene, V gene, clone size, J gene, CDR3 protein, CDR3 DNA. A D gene is named only where the DNA matches it firmly. Expanded clones are given a class, and other clones once, few, many or no size at all.

d_call: NA; v_call: TRBV29-1; clone_size: many; j_call: TRBJ2-7; cdr3_aa: CSVHYGNRDEQYF; cdr3_nt: TGCAGCGTTCACTATGGTAACAGGGACGAGCAGTACTTC
d_call: TRBD1; v_call: TRBV4-3; clone_size: many; j_call: TRBJ1-5; cdr3_aa: CASSQGYVTGELDSNQPQHF; cdr3_nt: TGCGCCAGCAGCCAAGGTTATGTGACAGGGGAGTTGGATAGCAATCAGCCCCAGCATTTT
d_call: NA; v_call: TRBV10-3; clone_size: many; j_call: TRBJ1-4; cdr3_aa: CALRPELNEKLFF; cdr3_nt: TGTGCCCTAAGGCCCGAGCTTAATGAAAAACTGTTTTTT
d_call: NA; v_call: TRBV5-1; clone_size: many; j_call: TRBJ2-1; cdr3_aa: CASSRDNSNEQFF; cdr3_nt: TGCGCCAGCAGCCGAGACAACAGCAATGAGCAGTTCTTC
d_call: NA; v_call: TRBV7-2; clone_size: many; j_call: TRBJ2-6; cdr3_aa: CASSPQLSGANVLTF; cdr3_nt: TGTGCCAGCAGCCCACAGTTGTCTGGGGCCAACGTCCTGACTTTC
d_call: TRBD2; v_call: TRBV12-3/TRBV12-4; clone_size: NA; j_call: TRBJ2-1; cdr3_aa: CASSFLAGGNGEQFF; cdr3_nt: TGTGCCAGCAGTTTTCTGGCGGGAGGTAATGGTGAGCAGTTCTTC
d_call: NA; v_call: TRBV12-5; clone_size: many; j_call: TRBJ2-7; cdr3_aa: CASGLVLTTVSYEQYF; cdr3_nt: TGTGCTAGTGGTTTGGTACTGACGACGGTTTCCTACGAGCAGTACTTC
d_call: NA; v_call: TRBV4-3; clone_size: many; j_call: TRBJ1-4; cdr3_aa: CASSQEGRDFEKLFF; cdr3_nt: TGCGCCAGCAGCCAAGAGGGCAGGGATTTCGAAAAACTGTTTTTT
d_call: TRBD2; v_call: TRBV6-2/TRBV6-3; clone_size: many; j_call: TRBJ2-1; cdr3_aa: CASSYYRTRSNEQFF; cdr3_nt: TGTGCCAGCAGTTACTACCGGACTAGAAGCAATGAGCAGTTCTTC
d_call: NA; v_call: TRBV11-2; clone_size: many; j_call: TRBJ1-3; cdr3_aa: CASSLVRTEGNTIYF; cdr3_nt: TGTGCCAGCAGCTTAGTTCGGACGGAGGGAAACACCATATATTTT
d_call: NA; v_call: TRBV7-8; clone_size: many; j_call: TRBJ2-1; cdr3_aa: CASSLVVGADEQFF; cdr3_nt: TGTGCCAGCAGCTTAGTTGTGGGGGCGGATGAGCAGTTCTTC
d_call: TRBD2; v_call: TRBV6-5; clone_size: many; j_call: TRBJ2-5; cdr3_aa: CASRGGRAQETQYF; cdr3_nt: TGTGCCAGCAGAGGCGGGAGGGCCCAAGAGACCCAGTACTTC
d_call: TRBD2; v_call: TRBV20-1; clone_size: NA; j_call: TRBJ2-1; cdr3_aa: CSARALLGGPDEQFF; cdr3_nt: TGCAGTGCTAGAGCCCTGTTGGGAGGGCCGGATGAGCAGTTCTTC
d_call: NA; v_call: TRBV9; clone_size: few; j_call: TRBJ2-3; cdr3_aa: CASSPRGTDTQYF; cdr3_nt: TGTGCCAGCAGCCCTCGAGGCACAGATACGCAGTATTTT
d_call: NA; v_call: TRBV4-3; clone_size: NA; j_call: TRBJ1-5; cdr3_aa: CASSQSAGTGGSQHF; cdr3_nt: TGCGCCAGCAGCCAGTCCGCCGGGACGGGAGGATCCCAGCATTTT
d_call: NA; v_call: TRBV3-1; clone_size: NA; j_call: TRBJ2-7; cdr3_aa: CASTHSYEQHF; cdr3_nt: TGTGCCAGCACCCACAGCTACGAGCAGCACTTC
d_call: TRBD1; v_call: TRBV4-1; clone_size: many; j_call: TRBJ2-3; cdr3_aa: CASSQSGQGVPDTQYF; cdr3_nt: TGCGCCAGCAGCCAAAGCGGACAGGGGGTCCCAGATACGCAGTATTTT
d_call: TRBD1; v_call: TRBV9; clone_size: many; j_call: TRBJ1-3; cdr3_aa: CASSAGTAGSGNTIYF; cdr3_nt: TGTGCCAGCAGCGCCGGGACAGCCGGCTCTGGAAACACCATATATTTT
d_call: TRBD2; v_call: TRBV20-1; clone_size: many; j_call: TRBJ2-1; cdr3_aa: CSAPVAGGNYNEQFF; cdr3_nt: TGCAGTGCCCCAGTAGCGGGAGGAAACTACAATGAGCAGTTCTTC
d_call: TRBD2; v_call: TRBV27; clone_size: NA; j_call: TRBJ2-7; cdr3_aa: CASLGGGYYEQYF; cdr3_nt: TGTGCCAGCCTGGGGGGGGGGTACTACGAGCAGTACTTC
d_call: TRBD2; v_call: TRBV29-1; clone_size: many; j_call: TRBJ2-1; cdr3_aa: CSVDAGEVSDEQFF; cdr3_nt: TGCAGCGTTGATGCGGGAGAGGTTTCGGATGAGCAGTTCTTC
d_call: NA; v_call: TRBV5-1; clone_size: NA; j_call: TRBJ2-3; cdr3_aa: CASSFDYLGDTQYF; cdr3_nt: TGCGCCAGCAGCTTTGACTATCTGGGAGATACGCAGTATTTT
d_call: NA; v_call: TRBV7-9; clone_size: many; j_call: TRBJ1-2; cdr3_aa: CASSLGTGPTDGYTF; cdr3_nt: TGTGCCAGCAGCTTAGGAACAGGGCCGACGGATGGCTACACCTTC
d_call: NA; v_call: TRBV19; clone_size: NA; j_call: TRBJ1-5; cdr3_aa: CASSIDPGHRNQPQHF; cdr3_nt: TGTGCCAGTAGTATAGATCCGGGACATCGTAATCAGCCCCAGCATTTT
d_call: NA; v_call: TRBV28; clone_size: many; j_call: TRBJ2-6; cdr3_aa: CASSTGVPGANVLTF; cdr3_nt: TGTGCCAGCAGTACAGGCGTCCCTGGGGCCAACGTCCTGACTTTC
d_call: TRBD1; v_call: TRBV5-1; clone_size: NA; j_call: TRBJ2-3; cdr3_aa: CASSTTGQVSDTQYF; cdr3_nt: TGCGCCAGCAGCACAACGGGACAGGTGTCAGATACGCAGTATTTT
d_call: NA; v_call: TRBV5-1; clone_size: many; j_call: TRBJ2-7; cdr3_aa: CASSLQGPPDEQYF; cdr3_nt: TGCGCCAGCAGCCTACAGGGCCCCCCGGACGAGCAGTACTTC
d_call: NA; v_call: TRBV5-6; clone_size: NA; j_call: TRBJ2-5; cdr3_aa: CASSYPSGETQYF; cdr3_nt: TGTGCCAGCAGCTACCCCAGTGGGGAGACCCAGTACTTC
d_call: TRBD1; v_call: TRBV12-3/TRBV12-4; clone_size: few; j_call: TRBJ1-5; cdr3_aa: CASSRDSGRGGNQPQHF; cdr3_nt: TGTGCCAGCTCGCGGGACAGTGGTAGGGGCGGCAATCAGCCCCAGCATTTT
d_call: NA; v_call: TRBV7-2; clone_size: many; j_call: TRBJ1-3; cdr3_aa: CASSLGPDRANTIYF; cdr3_nt: TGTGCCAGCAGCTTAGGCCCGGACCGAGCCAACACCATATATTTT
d_call: NA; v_call: TRBV6-2/TRBV6-3; clone_size: many; j_call: TRBJ2-3; cdr3_aa: CASSPAEASFTDTQYF; cdr3_nt: TGTGCCAGCAGTCCTGCTGAGGCCAGCTTCACAGATACGCAGTATTTT
d_call: NA; v_call: TRBV7-9; clone_size: many; j_call: TRBJ1-1; cdr3_aa: CASSSNRDIGGTEAFF; cdr3_nt: TGTGCCAGCAGCTCAAACAGGGATATTGGTGGCACTGAAGCTTTCTTT
d_call: TRBD2; v_call: TRBV5-1; clone_size: many; j_call: TRBJ2-2; cdr3_aa: CASSHIAGEGTGELFF; cdr3_nt: TGCGCCAGCAGCCACATAGCGGGAGAGGGAACCGGGGAGCTGTTTTTT
d_call: NA; v_call: TRBV7-2; clone_size: many; j_call: TRBJ1-2; cdr3_aa: CASSLSPGVDYGYTF; cdr3_nt: TGTGCCAGCAGCCTCAGTCCCGGGGTCGACTATGGCTACACCTTC
d_call: TRBD1; v_call: TRBV12-3/TRBV12-4; clone_size: many; j_call: TRBJ2-5; cdr3_aa: CASSTWTGGQETQYF; cdr3_nt: TGTGCCAGCAGTACATGGACAGGAGGCCAAGAGACCCAGTACTTC
d_call: NA; v_call: TRBV9; clone_size: NA; j_call: TRBJ2-5; cdr3_aa: CASSAIGRGRQETQYF; cdr3_nt: TGTGCCAGCAGCGCCATCGGCCGGGGGCGCCAAGAGACCCAGTACTTC
d_call: TRBD2; v_call: TRBV25-1; clone_size: many; j_call: TRBJ2-7; cdr3_aa: CASSERGTSVYEQYF; cdr3_nt: TGTGCCAGCAGTGAGAGAGGGACTAGCGTCTACGAGCAGTACTTC
d_call: TRBD2; v_call: TRBV6-2/TRBV6-3; clone_size: many; j_call: TRBJ2-3; cdr3_aa: CASTPTSASTDTQYF; cdr3_nt: TGTGCCAGCACCCCGACTAGCGCAAGCACAGATACGCAGTATTTT
d_call: NA; v_call: TRBV4-2; clone_size: many; j_call: TRBJ1-5; cdr3_aa: CASSQVGDRNQPQHF; cdr3_nt: TGTGCCAGCAGCCAAGTAGGGGACCGCAATCAGCCCCAGCATTTT
d_call: NA; v_call: TRBV5-1; clone_size: many; j_call: TRBJ1-1; cdr3_aa: CASSLASGGFAEAFF; cdr3_nt: TGCGCCAGCAGCTTGGCCAGCGGGGGGTTCGCTGAAGCTTTCTTT
d_call: NA; v_call: TRBV7-9; clone_size: many; j_call: TRBJ2-1; cdr3_aa: CASSFSGEGNEQFF; cdr3_nt: TGTGCCAGCAGCTTCAGCGGAGAGGGAAATGAGCAGTTCTTC
d_call: NA; v_call: TRBV5-5; clone_size: many; j_call: TRBJ2-3; cdr3_aa: CASSLEGSTDTQYF; cdr3_nt: TGTGCCAGCAGCTTGGAGGGTTCCACAGATACGCAGTATTTT
d_call: NA; v_call: TRBV21-1; clone_size: many; j_call: TRBJ1-2; cdr3_aa: CASTDPGAGGYTF; cdr3_nt: TGTGCCAGCACTGACCCGGGGGCCGGGGGCTACACCTTC
d_call: NA; v_call: TRBV4-1; clone_size: many; j_call: TRBJ2-2; cdr3_aa: CASRGAEQVAGELFF; cdr3_nt: TGCGCGAGCCGCGGGGCGGAACAAGTTGCCGGGGAGCTGTTTTTT
d_call: NA; v_call: TRBV5-1; clone_size: many; j_call: TRBJ2-7; cdr3_aa: CASSLVRTYPDYEQYF; cdr3_nt: TGCGCCAGCAGCTTGGTTCGGACTTACCCGGACTACGAGCAGTACTTC
d_call: NA; v_call: TRBV10-3; clone_size: many; j_call: TRBJ1-4; cdr3_aa: CAISEGGANEKLFF; cdr3_nt: TGTGCCATCAGTGAAGGGGGTGCTAATGAAAAACTGTTTTTT
d_call: TRBD2; v_call: TRBV3-1; clone_size: many; j_call: TRBJ2-1; cdr3_aa: CASSPPDGLAGYNEQFF; cdr3_nt: TGTGCCAGCAGTCCTCCCGACGGACTAGCGGGCTACAATGAGCAGTTCTTC
d_call: NA; v_call: TRBV7-9; clone_size: NA; j_call: TRBJ1-1; cdr3_aa: CASIPLSSGTEAFF; cdr3_nt: TGTGCCAGCATCCCCCTATCTTCGGGCACTGAAGCTTTCTTT
d_call: TRBD2; v_call: TRBV27; clone_size: many; j_call: TRBJ2-1; cdr3_aa: CASSPRVAGASYNEQFF; cdr3_nt: TGTGCCAGCAGTCCAAGAGTAGCGGGAGCATCCTACAATGAGCAGTTCTTC
d_call: NA; v_call: TRBV9; clone_size: many; j_call: TRBJ2-1; cdr3_aa: CASSVEWGSYNEQFF; cdr3_nt: TGTGCCAGCAGCGTAGAATGGGGTTCCTACAATGAGCAGTTCTTC
d_call: TRBD1; v_call: TRBV7-2; clone_size: many; j_call: TRBJ1-4; cdr3_aa: CASSTRTGVNEKLFF; cdr3_nt: TGTGCCAGCAGCACCCGGACAGGAGTTAATGAAAAACTGTTTTTT
d_call: NA; v_call: TRBV14; clone_size: few; j_call: TRBJ2-4; cdr3_aa: CASSQGGFDAKNIQYF; cdr3_nt: TGTGCCAGCAGCCAAGGGGGGTTTGACGCCAAAAACATTCAGTACTTC
d_call: TRBD2; v_call: TRBV11-2; clone_size: many; j_call: TRBJ2-1; cdr3_aa: CASSWASGYNEQFF; cdr3_nt: TGTGCCAGCAGCTGGGCTAGCGGCTACAATGAGCAGTTCTTC
d_call: NA; v_call: TRBV5-6; clone_size: NA; j_call: TRBJ2-7; cdr3_aa: CASSSGYEQYF; cdr3_nt: TGTGCCAGCAGCTCAGGCTACGAGCAGTACTTC
d_call: NA; v_call: TRBV5-1; clone_size: many; j_call: TRBJ1-1; cdr3_aa: CASSSRTESNTEAFF; cdr3_nt: TGCGCCAGCAGCTCGCGGACAGAGTCGAACACTGAAGCTTTCTTT
d_call: NA; v_call: TRBV6-6; clone_size: many; j_call: TRBJ2-7; cdr3_aa: CASSYGDSYEQYF; cdr3_nt: TGTGCCAGCAGTTACGGCGACTCCTACGAGCAGTACTTC
d_call: TRBD2; v_call: TRBV28; clone_size: many; j_call: TRBJ2-1; cdr3_aa: CASSGLAVNEQFF; cdr3_nt: TGTGCCAGCAGTGGACTAGCGGTCAATGAGCAGTTCTTC
d_call: NA; v_call: TRBV24-1; clone_size: many; j_call: TRBJ2-5; cdr3_aa: CATSDPGEHETQYF; cdr3_nt: TGTGCCACCAGTGACCCAGGGGAGCATGAGACCCAGTACTTC
d_call: TRBD2; v_call: TRBV20-1; clone_size: many; j_call: TRBJ2-1; cdr3_aa: CSAGGGGRYNEQFF; cdr3_nt: TGCAGTGCTGGCGGGGGGGGACGGTACAATGAGCAGTTCTTC